Described below is a single T cell receptor (beta chain) sequence and its context. Its antigen is undetermined. Trimming stripped 2 bases from V and 1 base from J, with 7 bases between. From germline, CDR1 is SGHTA and CDR2 FQGNSA. The CDR3 runs 14 residues. This entry is derived from a study of beta chain features in type 1 diabetes. Expressed TCRB transcripts were sequenced after all isolated RNA was converted to cDNA. Mean read depth for naive, central memory and regulatory T cell samples was several million reads. This table comes from immunoSEQ multiplex PCR, and its TCRdb copy is limited to in-frame clones, with some not included. The sample records over 350,000 clones, roughly 16% being singletons. Broader study findings: Fewer junction insertions and more nucleotide deletions appeared in type 1 diabetes patients. The naive, central memory and Treg TCRB repertoires of patients appeared to be more similar to one another than those of healthy donors.

Using CD45RO/CCR7/CD25/CD127/CD95/CD27, CD4+ naive, central memory, regulatory and stem cell-like memory cells were sorted. What was sequenced was naive CD4+ T cells from blood. The genes are TRBV7-2 and TRBJ2-3; D gene unclear. The TCR comes from a woman between 18 and 29 years old in good health. CDR3 nucleotide sequence: TGTGCCAGCAGCTTATATCCGGGCACAGATACGCAGTATTTT. Its protein product is CASSLYPGTDTQYF.